The 29 T cell receptor beta chains listed next were all sequenced from one sample in a study of immune evolution from preneoplasia to lung adenocarcinoma. Clones were sequenced by immunoSEQ multiplex PCR, and TCRdb holds only the in-frame ones, with some missing. The sample contains approximately 17,000 clones, 65% to 90% of which appear only once. The sample comprised FFPE invasive lung adenocarcinoma tissue. Receptor source: a person aged 65 to 85 with invasive lung adenocarcinoma.

Note on this clone: A read error may produce the germline difference seen at one junction end. The rearrangement links TRBV7-7 to TRBJ2-1; 10 bases line up with TRBD1. The germline CDR1 and CDR2 sequences are SSHAT and FNYEAQ (reference sequence). This CDR3 is 14 amino acids long. The CDR3 here is CASSRDRGVGEQFF. In DNA, the CDR3 is TGTGCTAGCAGCCGGGACAGGGGTGTCGGTGAGCAGTTCTTC.

Only a few counts were recorded for this clone. The rearrangement links TRBV28 to TRBJ2-7; 8 bases fit TRBD1. This CDR3 has 15 residues. Unmatched junction bases numbered 8, after V lost 6 bases and J lost 1 base. Germline-derived CDR1 and CDR2 are MDHEN and SYDVKM. CDR3 coding DNA: TGTGCCAGCAGCCGCTCGGGACAGGATTCCTACGAGCAGTACTTC. Residues: CASSRSGQDSYEQYF.

V usage is TRBV9 and J usage is TRBJ1-3; maybe TRBD1 (6 bases). Germline CDR1 SGDLS, CDR2 YYNGEE. Trimming shortened V by 0 bases and J by 10 bases, and 11 bases separated the two germline ends. The CDR3 runs 13 residues. In DNA, the CDR3 is TGTGCCAGCAGCGTAGAGAGAAGGGGGACCATATATTTT. Translated, it gives CASSVERRGTIYF.

The rearrangement uses TRBV5-4 and TRBJ1-1; the D is unclear. V dropped 1 base and J dropped 1 base, with 5 bases sitting between them. The CDR3 sequence is 13 residues long. Germline V CDR1 and CDR2: SGHNT, YYREEE (reference sequence). The CDR3 region has the DNA TGTGCCAGCAGCTTGAAACGGAACACTGAAGCTTTCTTT. Its translation: CASSLKRNTEAFF.

The J gene is TRBJ2-7, the V gene TRBV10-1; D gene uncertain. Germline CDR1 WNHNN, CDR2 SYGVQD (reference sequence). V was clipped by 10 bases and J by 4 bases, with 14 bases between them. CDR3 size: 12 residues. The CDR3 sequence: CAILLSTYEQYF. CDR3 DNA: TGCGCCATATTACTATCGACTTACGAGCAGTACTTC.

The chain has TRBV5-4 and TRBJ2-2, with D possibly TRBD1 on 5 matching bases. Trimming took 4 bases from V and 3 from J, leaving 13 bases between them. In germline, CDR1 is SGHNT, CDR2 YYREEE (reference sequence). The CDR3 is 15 amino acids. CDR3 residues: CASSVTLGDTGELFF. The CDR3 nucleotides are TGTGCCAGCAGCGTGACGTTAGGGGACACCGGGGAGCTGTTTTTT.

The chain joins TRBV5-1 to TRBJ2-1; no definite D call. The V gene's germline CDR1 is SGHRS and CDR2 YFSETQ. The CDR3 loop spans 13 amino acids. V lost 4 bases to trimming and J lost 1 base, with 6 bases between them. The CDR3 region is CASSGVSYNEQFF. The CDR3 region has the DNA TGCGCCAGCAGCGGGGTTTCCTACAATGAGCAGTTCTTC.

V usage is TRBV7-2 and J usage is TRBJ2-5; D is undetermined. This CDR3 has 15 residues. The V end lost 5 bases, the J end lost 4 bases, and 17 bases lay between the germline ends. Germline CDR1 and CDR2: SGHTA and FQGNSA. The DNA of the CDR3 is TGTGCCAGCAGCACCGGAGTGGGTGGCCGAGAGACCCAGTACTTC. Translated: CASSTGVGGRETQYF.

The chain links TRBV4-2 to TRBJ1-2; D perhaps matches TRBD1 (5 bases). Trimming cost V 7 bases and J 0 bases, with 12 bases left between them. Germline V gene data show CDR1 as LGHNA and CDR2 as YNFKEQ. The CDR3 runs to 14 residues. CDR3 in DNA: TGTGCCAGCACCAGAAGACAGTCTAACTATGGCTACACCTTC. Translating gives CASTRRQSNYGYTF.

The J gene is TRBJ1-5, the V gene TRBV2; D is unclear. This CDR3 spans 13 amino acids. V lost 7 bases, J lost 5 bases, and 12 bases lay in between. CDR1 and CDR2 (germline): SNHLY, FYNNEI. The CDR3 protein is CASKTFRDQPQHF. DNA of the CDR3: TGTGCCAGCAAAACCTTTAGGGATCAGCCCCAGCATTTT.

The DNA for the CDR3 is TGCAGCGTTGACCTTTCCGGGGCGGGAGGCTACAATGAGCAGTTCTTC. It encodes CSVDLSGAGGYNEQFF. The chain carries TRBV29-1 and TRBJ2-1, with TRBD2 identical over 8 bases. The CDR3 is 16 residues long. Trimming at V came to 3 bases and at J to 3 bases, leaving 10 bases not matched to a gene. From germline, CDR1 is SQVTM and CDR2 ANQGSEA.

This chain links TRBV11-2 with TRBJ2-2; TRBD1 might be the D (5 bases). Trimming pared 2 bases from V and 4 bases from J, leaving 11 bases between. The CDR3 is 15 residues long. From germline, CDR1 is SGHAT and CDR2 FQNNGV. DNA of the CDR3: TGTGCCAGCAGCTTAAGTAGTCAGGGCACCGGGGAGCTGTTTTTT. Encoded protein: CASSLSSQGTGELFF.

The rearrangement links TRBV9 to TRBJ2-3, with D possibly called TRBD1 or TRBD2 (5 bases each). The germline V gene has CDR1 SGDLS and CDR2 YYNGEE. The CDR3 sequence is 15 residues long. The V end lost 3 bases, the J end lost 4 bases, and 15 bases lay between the germline ends. The CDR3 sequence is CASSGDLSAADTQYF. The CDR3 nucleotides are TGTGCCAGCAGCGGGGACCTTAGCGCCGCAGATACGCAGTATTTT.

The chain employs TRBV5-5 and TRBJ2-3, with 9 bases matching TRBD2. With 1 base clipped from V and 4 bases from J, the junction kept 10 bases outside the gene matches. The germline gives CDR1 SGHKS, CDR2 YYEKEE (reference sequence). The CDR3 loop spans 17 amino acids. CDR3 protein: CASSLPSSGMRADTQYF. The DNA for the CDR3 is TGTGCCAGCAGCTTGCCGTCTAGCGGGATGAGGGCAGATACGCAGTATTTT.

The V and J genes are TRBV5-8 and TRBJ2-1; the D is unclear. V lost 4 bases to trimming and J lost 1 base, with 3 bases between them. Germline CDR1 and CDR2: SGHTS and YDEGEE. The CDR3 runs to 12 residues. In nucleotides, the CDR3 is TGTGCCAGCAGCACATCCTACAATGAGCAGTTCTTC. As protein: CASSTSYNEQFF.

V gene TRBV25-1 combines with J gene TRBJ2-1; D is unclear. Trimming took 6 bases from V and 2 from J, leaving 5 bases between them. Germline V lookup: CDR1 MGHDK, CDR2 SYGVNS. This CDR3 is built from 12 residues. The CDR3 region is CASSKPYNEQFF. Written as DNA, the CDR3 is TGTGCCAGCAGCAAGCCCTACAATGAGCAGTTCTTC.

This clone was seen just once. This chain connects TRBV4-1 to TRBJ2-7, with 9 bases matching TRBD1. Germline CDR1 and CDR2: MGHRA and YSYEKL. The CDR3 consists of 16 residues. The trim removed 2 bases at V and 4 bases at J, leaving 9 bases unmatched. The CDR3 DNA follows: TGCGCCAGCAGCCAAAATCCCGGGACAGGGATATACGAGCAGTACTTC. This gives the protein CASSQNPGTGIYEQYF.

This chain links TRBV27 with TRBJ1-4; 7 positions agree with TRBD1. The V gene end was trimmed by 4 bases and the J gene end by 8 bases; junction bases not matched to a gene: 7. The CDR3 is made up of 14 amino acids. The germline V gene encodes CDR1 MNHEY and CDR2 SMNVEV (reference sequence). The CDR3 bases are TGTGCCAGCAGTTCCTCAGGACAGGAGGAAAAACTGTTTTTT. Its protein is CASSSSGQEEKLFF.

V and J are TRBV4-1 and TRBJ1-5; 8 bases line up with TRBD1. The CDR3 has 15 residues. Germline assignment: CDR1 MGHRA and CDR2 YSYEKL. The junction had 1 base not matched to a gene; V was cut back by 1 base and J by 2 bases. The CDR3 loop is CASSQGTGRNQPQHF. CDR3 sequence (DNA): TGCGCCAGCAGCCAAGGGACAGGGCGCAATCAGCCCCAGCATTTT.

This chain joins TRBV29-1 and TRBJ2-7; D remains ambiguous. The germline gives CDR1 SQVTM, CDR2 ANQGSEA. The V end lost 5 bases, the J end lost 5 bases, and 10 bases lay between the germline ends. This CDR3 has 11 residues. The CDR3 DNA reads TGCAGCGTTTCTAGGGTGGACGAGCAGTACTTC. As protein: CSVSRVDEQYF.

The chain combines TRBV5-6 with TRBJ2-3; D is perhaps TRBD2 (6 bases). Germline CDR1 and CDR2: SGHDT and YYEEEE. The CDR3 loop spans 13 amino acids. The V gene lost 1 base and the J gene lost 6 bases, with 9 bases spanning the gap. This CDR3 reads CASSLRELDTQYF. The CDR3 DNA reads TGTGCCAGCAGCTTGCGGGAGCTGGATACGCAGTATTTT.

CDR3 DNA: TGTGCCAGCAGTCTATCTACCCCGGGGCTAGCGGGGGCAGAGACCCAGTACTTC. Translated: CASSLSTPGLAGAETQYF. The genes are TRBV25-1 and TRBJ2-5, with 10 bases identical to TRBD2. CDR1 MGHDK and CDR2 SYGVNS come from the germline V gene. Trimming at V came to 5 bases and at J to 4 bases, leaving 16 bases not matched to a gene. This CDR3 region has 18 residues.

V gene TRBV9 combines with J gene TRBJ2-3; a weak D match, TRBD1 (5 bases). Trimming left V 5 bases short and J 4 bases short, with 17 bases between. Germline-derived CDR1 and CDR2 are SGDLS and YYNGEE. This CDR3 is built from 15 residues. The CDR3 DNA sequence: TGTGCCAGCAGTGAATCGGCATGGGGCCCAGATACGCAGTATTTT. It encodes CASSESAWGPDTQYF.

This sequence joins TRBV5-1 and TRBJ2-7; D is uncertain. The CDR3 sequence is 14 residues long. V dropped 4 bases and J dropped 0 bases, with 11 bases sitting between them. Germline-derived CDR1 and CDR2 are SGHRS and YFSETQ. CDR3 nucleotides: TGCGCCAGCAGCGCGGCACAGAGCTCCTACGAGCAGTACTTC. Its protein is CASSAAQSSYEQYF. The full variable domain, in which reference TRBV5-1 and TRBJ2-7 provide the parts outside the CDR3, is KAGVTQTPRYLIKTRGQQVTLSCSPISGHRSVSWYQQTPGQGLQFLFEYFSETQRNKGNFPGRFSGRQFSNSRSEMNVSTLELGDSALYLCASSAAQSSYEQYFGPGTRLTVT.

The J gene is TRBJ2-2, the V gene TRBV10-3, with D uncertain. Germline V lookup: CDR1 ENHRY, CDR2 SYGVKD. The CDR3 is 15 residues long. Trimming took 2 bases from V and 2 from J, leaving 9 bases between them. The CDR3 loop reads CAISEGLVNTGELFF. The CDR3 nucleotides read TGTGCCATCAGTGAGGGTCTGGTTAACACCGGGGAGCTGTTTTTT.

This clone was seen a single time. The chain links TRBV9 to TRBJ2-3; 8 bases line up with TRBD2. Germline V CDR1 and CDR2: SGDLS, YYNGEE. The V gene end was trimmed by 4 bases and the J gene end by 1 base; junction bases not matched to a gene: 11. CDR3 length: 17 residues. CDR3: CASSPGGAWGGTDTQYF. The CDR3 coding sequence is TGTGCCAGCAGCCCCGGGGGGGCCTGGGGGGGCACAGATACGCAGTATTTT. The full variable domain, rest sourced from reference TRBV9 and TRBJ2-3, is DSGVTQTPKHLITATGQRVTLRCSPRSGDLSVYWYQQSLDQGLQFLIQYYNGEERAKGNILERFSAQQFPDLHSELNLSSLELGDSALYFCASSPGGAWGGTDTQYFGPGTRLTVL.

The rearrangement links TRBV5-1 to TRBJ1-5; D unclear. The V end was cut by 0 bases, the J end by 3 bases, with 10 bases between. CDR3 length: 15 amino acids. Germline-derived CDR1 and CDR2 are SGHRS and YFSETQ. CDR3 sequence reads: CASSLAPSPNQPQHF. The CDR3 region has the DNA TGCGCCAGCAGCTTGGCCCCAAGTCCCAATCAGCCCCAGCATTTT.

V usage is TRBV9 and J usage is TRBJ2-7; 8 bases map to TRBD2. The CDR3 totals 16 residues. Germline CDR1 reads SGDLS; CDR2 reads YYNGEE. Losses at the gene ends were 0 bases for V and 0 bases for J; bases not matched to a gene: 5. This chain's CDR3 is CASSVDGGGTSYEQYF. The CDR3 nucleotides are TGTGCCAGCAGCGTAGACGGCGGGGGGACCTCCTACGAGCAGTACTTC. The full variable domain, with the rest looked up from reference TRBV9 and TRBJ2-7, is DSGVTQTPKHLITATGQRVTLRCSPRSGDLSVYWYQQSLDQGLQFLIQYYNGEERAKGNILERFSAQQFPDLHSELNLSSLELGDSALYFCASSVDGGGTSYEQYFGPGTRLTVT.

The CDR3 region has the DNA TGTGCCAGCAGTTTCTCGTACGAGCAGTACTTC. It yields the protein CASSFSYEQYF. The rearrangement links TRBV28 to TRBJ2-7; D remains unclear. Germline CDR1 reads MDHEN; CDR2 reads SYDVKM. With 3 bases removed from V and 4 bases from J, the gap between germline ends came to 4 bases. The CDR3 has 11 amino acids.